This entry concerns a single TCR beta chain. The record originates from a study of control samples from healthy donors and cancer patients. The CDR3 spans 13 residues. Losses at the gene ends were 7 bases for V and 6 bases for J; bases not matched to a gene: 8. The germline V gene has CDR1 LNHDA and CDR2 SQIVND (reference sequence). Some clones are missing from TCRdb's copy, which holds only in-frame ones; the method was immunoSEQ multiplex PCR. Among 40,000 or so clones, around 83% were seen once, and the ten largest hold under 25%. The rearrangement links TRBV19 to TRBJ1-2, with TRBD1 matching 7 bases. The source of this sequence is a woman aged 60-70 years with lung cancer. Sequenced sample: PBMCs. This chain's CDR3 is CASTDRVGDGYTF. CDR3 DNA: TGTGCCAGTACAGACAGGGTTGGTGATGGCTACACCTTC.